Detailed here is one T cell receptor (beta chain). What it recognizes is unknown. This specimen includes other DNA sequences encoding the same CDR3. The study ran its PCR with 60 Vbeta and 13 Jbeta primers. Using immunoSEQ multiplex PCR, the repertoire was profiled, and TCRdb retains in-frame clones only, with some absent. The listing records about 200,000 clones. Germline V gene data show CDR1 as MDHEN and CDR2 as SYDVKM. The V gene lost 2 bases and the J gene lost 4 bases, with 9 bases spanning the gap. The CDR3 length is 14 residues. The data derive from a study of cytomegalovirus exposure and HLA in healthy donors. Regarding the study as a whole: In a later analysis, V- and J-gene trimming of beta chains associated with a DCLRE1C missense variant, replicated independently. Further analysis was carried out later, and it showed several of the most significant clusters appearing linked to common viral pathogens.

The sequence was collected from a girl aged 2-10 years in good health and CMV-seropositive. Sequences were obtained from PBMCs. The chain carries TRBV28 and TRBJ1-3; D is perhaps TRBD1 (5 bases). The CDR3 region is CASSLGGAGNTIYF. CDR3 nucleotide sequence: TGTGCCAGCAGTTTAGGTGGGGCAGGAAACACCATATATTTT.